This entry concerns a single T cell receptor beta chain. This specimen belongs to a study of shared clonotypes between healthy human individuals. Looked up from germline, CDR1 is MNHNY and CDR2 is SVGAGI (reference sequence). V was pared by 2 bases and J by 8 bases, with 9 bases between. This CDR3 is 12 amino acids long. TCRdb's table, derived via immunoSEQ multiplex PCR, lists solely in-frame clones and lacks some. The sample records 2 million to 3 million clones, roughly 93% being singletons. The donor cohort consisted entirely of Caucasian adults residing in Nashville, Tennessee. Sequencing was done on a sample of naive CD4+ T cells from PBMCs. Indicated subset: CD45RA+ positively selected. The genes are TRBV6-6 and TRBJ1-2; D is perhaps TRBD1 (5 bases). The sequence was obtained from a man between 18 and 35 years old in good health. Some clones in this sample may be carry-over from other donors' samples. In DNA, the CDR3 is TGTGCCAGCAGTTACGACAGAGTGGGCTACACCTTC. Translation: CASSYDRVGYTF.